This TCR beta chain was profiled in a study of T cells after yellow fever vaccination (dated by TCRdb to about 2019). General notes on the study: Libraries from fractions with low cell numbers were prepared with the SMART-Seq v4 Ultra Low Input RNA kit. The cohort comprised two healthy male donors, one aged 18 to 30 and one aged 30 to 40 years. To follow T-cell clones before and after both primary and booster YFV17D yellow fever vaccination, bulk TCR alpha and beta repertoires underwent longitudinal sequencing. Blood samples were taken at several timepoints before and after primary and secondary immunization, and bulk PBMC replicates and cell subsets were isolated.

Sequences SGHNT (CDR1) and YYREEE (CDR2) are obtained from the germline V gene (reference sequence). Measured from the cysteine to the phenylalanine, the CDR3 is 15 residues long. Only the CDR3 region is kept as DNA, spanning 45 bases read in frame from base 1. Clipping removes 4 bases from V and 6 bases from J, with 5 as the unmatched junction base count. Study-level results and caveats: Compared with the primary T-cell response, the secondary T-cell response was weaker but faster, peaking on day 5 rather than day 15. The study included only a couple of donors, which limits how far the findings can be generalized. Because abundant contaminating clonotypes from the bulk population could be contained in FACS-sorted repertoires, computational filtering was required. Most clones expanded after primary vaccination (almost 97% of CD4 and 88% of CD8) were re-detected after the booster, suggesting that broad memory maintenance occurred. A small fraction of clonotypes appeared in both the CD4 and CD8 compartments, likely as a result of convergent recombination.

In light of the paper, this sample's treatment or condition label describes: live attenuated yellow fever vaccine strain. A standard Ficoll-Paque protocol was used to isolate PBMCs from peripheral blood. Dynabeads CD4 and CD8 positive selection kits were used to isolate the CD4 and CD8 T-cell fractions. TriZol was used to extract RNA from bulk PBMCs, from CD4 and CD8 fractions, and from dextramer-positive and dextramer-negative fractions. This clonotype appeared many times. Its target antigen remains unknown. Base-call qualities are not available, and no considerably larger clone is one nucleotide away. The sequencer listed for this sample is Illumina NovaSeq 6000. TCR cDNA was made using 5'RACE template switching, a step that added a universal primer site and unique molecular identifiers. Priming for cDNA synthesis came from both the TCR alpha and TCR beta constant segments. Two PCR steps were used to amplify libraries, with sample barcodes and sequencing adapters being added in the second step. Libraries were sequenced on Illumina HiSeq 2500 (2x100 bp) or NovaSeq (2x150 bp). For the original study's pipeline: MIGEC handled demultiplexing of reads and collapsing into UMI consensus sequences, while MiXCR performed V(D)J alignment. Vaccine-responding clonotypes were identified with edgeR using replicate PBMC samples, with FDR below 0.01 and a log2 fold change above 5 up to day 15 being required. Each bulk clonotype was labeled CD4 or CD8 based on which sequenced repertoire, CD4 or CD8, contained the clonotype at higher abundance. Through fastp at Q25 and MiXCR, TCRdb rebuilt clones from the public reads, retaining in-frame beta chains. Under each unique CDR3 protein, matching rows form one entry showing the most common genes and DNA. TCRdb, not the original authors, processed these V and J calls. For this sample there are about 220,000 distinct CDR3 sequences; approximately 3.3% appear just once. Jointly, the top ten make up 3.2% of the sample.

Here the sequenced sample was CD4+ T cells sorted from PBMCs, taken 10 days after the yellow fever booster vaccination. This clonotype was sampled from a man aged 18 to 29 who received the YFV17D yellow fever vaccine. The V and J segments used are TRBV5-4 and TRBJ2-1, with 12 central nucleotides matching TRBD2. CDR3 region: CASSVGLAGSNEQFF. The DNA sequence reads TGTGCCAGCAGCGTGGGACTAGCGGGCTCCAATGAGCAGTTCTTC.